This T cell receptor (beta chain) was recorded in a study of shared T cell receptors in the human thymus. Only in-frame clones appear in the TCRdb table, and some are missing; sequencing was by immunoSEQ multiplex PCR. This sample has about 380,000 clones; around 93% occur once, and the top ten carry 0.015% to 0.02%. CDR3 length: 14 amino acids. After removal of 8 bases from V and 5 bases from J, the junction contained 4 bases not matched to a gene. The germline V gene encodes CDR1 MNHNY and CDR2 SVGAGI (reference sequence). This clone showed up just once. Material: thymocytes. This receptor was identified in a human donor. The V gene is TRBV6-6, the J gene TRBJ1-4; 11 nucleotides align to TRBD1. DNA of the CDR3: TGTGCCAGCTCCAGGGACAGGGGGAATGAAAAACTGTTTTTT. Residues: CASSRDRGNEKLFF.